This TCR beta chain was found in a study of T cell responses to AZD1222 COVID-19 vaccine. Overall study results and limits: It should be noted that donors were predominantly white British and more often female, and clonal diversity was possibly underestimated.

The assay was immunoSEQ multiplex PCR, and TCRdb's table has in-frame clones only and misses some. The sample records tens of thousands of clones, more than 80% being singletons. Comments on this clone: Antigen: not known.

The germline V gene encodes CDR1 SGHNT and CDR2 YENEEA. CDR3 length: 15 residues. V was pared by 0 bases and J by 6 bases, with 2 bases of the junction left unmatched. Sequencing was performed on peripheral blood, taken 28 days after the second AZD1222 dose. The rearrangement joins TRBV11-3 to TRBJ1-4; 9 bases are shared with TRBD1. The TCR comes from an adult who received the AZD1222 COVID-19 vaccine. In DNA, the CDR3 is TGTGCCAGCAGCTTAGAAGGGACAGGGTATGAAAAACTGTTTTTT. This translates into CASSLEGTGYEKLFF.